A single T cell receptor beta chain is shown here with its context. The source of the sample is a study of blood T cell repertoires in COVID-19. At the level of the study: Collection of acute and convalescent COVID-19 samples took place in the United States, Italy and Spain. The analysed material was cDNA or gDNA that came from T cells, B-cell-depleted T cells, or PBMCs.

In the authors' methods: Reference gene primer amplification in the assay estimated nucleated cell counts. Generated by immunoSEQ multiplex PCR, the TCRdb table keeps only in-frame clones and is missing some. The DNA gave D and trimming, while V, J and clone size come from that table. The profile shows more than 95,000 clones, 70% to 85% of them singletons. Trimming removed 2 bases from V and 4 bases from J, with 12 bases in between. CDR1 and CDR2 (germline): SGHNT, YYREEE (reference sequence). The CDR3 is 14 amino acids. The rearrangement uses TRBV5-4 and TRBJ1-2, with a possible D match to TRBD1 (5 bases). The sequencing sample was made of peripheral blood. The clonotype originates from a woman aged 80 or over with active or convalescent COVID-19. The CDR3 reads CASSFVGHSYGYTF. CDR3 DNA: TGTGCCAGCAGCTTTGTCGGACACTCCTATGGCTACACCTTC.